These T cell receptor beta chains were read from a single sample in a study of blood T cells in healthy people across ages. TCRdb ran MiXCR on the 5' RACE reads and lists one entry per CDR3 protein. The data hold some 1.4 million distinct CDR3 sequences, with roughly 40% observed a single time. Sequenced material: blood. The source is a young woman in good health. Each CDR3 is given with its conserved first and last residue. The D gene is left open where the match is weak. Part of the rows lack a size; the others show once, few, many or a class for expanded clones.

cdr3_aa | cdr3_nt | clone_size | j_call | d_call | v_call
CASREGRALYGYTF | TGTGCCAGCAGGGAGGGGAGGGCCTTATATGGCTACACCTTC | NA | TRBJ1-2 | NA | TRBV6-1
CASKNGGNYGYTF | TGTGCCAGCAAAAACGGAGGGAACTATGGCTACACCTTC | few | TRBJ1-2 | NA | TRBV6-6
CASSHLSGSRMNEQYF | TGTGCCAGCAGCCACCTAAGCGGGAGCAGGATGAATGAGCAGTACTTC | NA | TRBJ2-7 | TRBD2 | TRBV14
CATTRGYEQFF | TGTGCCACCACCAGGGGATATGAGCAGTTCTTC | NA | TRBJ2-1 | NA | TRBV12-3/TRBV12-4
CASSLNPGIGYEQYF | TGTGCCAGCAGTTTAAATCCAGGGATCGGGTACGAGCAGTACTTC | NA | TRBJ2-7 | NA | TRBV12-3/TRBV12-4
CSAAEATDTQYF | TGCAGCGCTGCGGAAGCCACAGATACGCAGTATTTT | few | TRBJ2-3 | NA | TRBV29-1
CASSYTRGRSNLREDYGYTF | TGTGCCAGCAGTTACACCCGAGGGCGTTCCAATCTTCGGGAGGACTATGGCTACACCTTC | NA | TRBJ1-2 | NA | TRBV6-5
CASSGGLAFPYNEQFF | TGTGCCAGCAGCGGGGGACTAGCGTTTCCCTACAATGAGCAGTTCTTC | NA | TRBJ2-1 | TRBD2 | TRBV11-3
CSARERGDYGYTF | TGCAGTGCTAGAGAGCGCGGAGACTATGGCTACACCTTC | NA | TRBJ1-2 | NA | TRBV20-1
CASSLAGAPLHF | TGTGCCAGCAGCTTAGCCGGGGCACCCCTCCACTTT | NA | TRBJ1-6 | NA | TRBV7-6